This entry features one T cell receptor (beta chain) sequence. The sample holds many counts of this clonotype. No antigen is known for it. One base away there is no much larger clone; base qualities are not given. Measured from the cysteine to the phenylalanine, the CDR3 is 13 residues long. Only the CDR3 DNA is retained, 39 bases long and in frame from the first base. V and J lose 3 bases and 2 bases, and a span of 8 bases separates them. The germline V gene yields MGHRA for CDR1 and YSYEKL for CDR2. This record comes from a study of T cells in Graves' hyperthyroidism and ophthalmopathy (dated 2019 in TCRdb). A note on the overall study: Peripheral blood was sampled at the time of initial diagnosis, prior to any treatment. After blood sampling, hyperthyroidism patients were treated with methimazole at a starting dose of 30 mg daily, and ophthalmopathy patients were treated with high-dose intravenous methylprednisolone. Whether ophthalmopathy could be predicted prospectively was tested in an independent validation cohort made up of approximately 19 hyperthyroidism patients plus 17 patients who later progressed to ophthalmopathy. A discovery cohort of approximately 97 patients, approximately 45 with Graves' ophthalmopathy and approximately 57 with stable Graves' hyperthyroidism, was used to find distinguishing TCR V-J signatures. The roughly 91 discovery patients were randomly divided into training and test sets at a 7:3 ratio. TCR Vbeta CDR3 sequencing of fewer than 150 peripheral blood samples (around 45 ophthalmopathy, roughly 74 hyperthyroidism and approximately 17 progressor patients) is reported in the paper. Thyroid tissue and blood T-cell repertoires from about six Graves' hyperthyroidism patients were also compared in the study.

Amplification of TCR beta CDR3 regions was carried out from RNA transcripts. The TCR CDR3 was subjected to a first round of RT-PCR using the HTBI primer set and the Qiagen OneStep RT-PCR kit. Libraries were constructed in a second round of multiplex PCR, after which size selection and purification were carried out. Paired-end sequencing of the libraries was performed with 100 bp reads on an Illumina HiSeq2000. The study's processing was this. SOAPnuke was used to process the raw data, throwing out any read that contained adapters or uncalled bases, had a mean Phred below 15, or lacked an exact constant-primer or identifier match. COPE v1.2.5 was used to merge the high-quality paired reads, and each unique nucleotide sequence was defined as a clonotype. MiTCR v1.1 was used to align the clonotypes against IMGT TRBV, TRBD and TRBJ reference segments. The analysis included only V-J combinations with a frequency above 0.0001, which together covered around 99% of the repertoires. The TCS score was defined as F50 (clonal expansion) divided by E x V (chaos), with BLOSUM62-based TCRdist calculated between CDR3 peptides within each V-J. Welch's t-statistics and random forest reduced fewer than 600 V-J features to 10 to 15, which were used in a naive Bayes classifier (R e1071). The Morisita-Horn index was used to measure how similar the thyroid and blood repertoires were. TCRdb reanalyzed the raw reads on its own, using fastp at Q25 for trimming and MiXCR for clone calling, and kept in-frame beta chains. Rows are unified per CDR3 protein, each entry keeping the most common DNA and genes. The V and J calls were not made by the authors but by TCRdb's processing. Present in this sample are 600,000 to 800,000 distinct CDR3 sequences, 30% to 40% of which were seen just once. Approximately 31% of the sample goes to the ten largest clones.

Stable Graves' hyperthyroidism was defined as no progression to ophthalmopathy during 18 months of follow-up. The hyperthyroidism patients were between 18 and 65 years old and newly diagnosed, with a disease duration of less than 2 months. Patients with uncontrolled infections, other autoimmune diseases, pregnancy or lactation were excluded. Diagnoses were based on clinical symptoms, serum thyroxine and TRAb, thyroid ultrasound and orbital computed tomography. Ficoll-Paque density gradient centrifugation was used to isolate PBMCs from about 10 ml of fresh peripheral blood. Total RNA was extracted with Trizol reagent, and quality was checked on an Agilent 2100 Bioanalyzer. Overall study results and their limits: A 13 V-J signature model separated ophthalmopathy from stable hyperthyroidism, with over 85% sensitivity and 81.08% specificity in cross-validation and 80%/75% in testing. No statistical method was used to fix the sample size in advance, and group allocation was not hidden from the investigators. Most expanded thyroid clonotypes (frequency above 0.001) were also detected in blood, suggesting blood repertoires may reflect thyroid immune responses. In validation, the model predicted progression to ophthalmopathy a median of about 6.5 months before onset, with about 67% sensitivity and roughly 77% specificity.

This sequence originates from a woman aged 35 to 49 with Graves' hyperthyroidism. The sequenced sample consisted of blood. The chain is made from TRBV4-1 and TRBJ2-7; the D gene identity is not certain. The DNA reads TGCGCCAGCAGCCACGGCGGAGCCTACGAGCAGTACTTC. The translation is CASSHGGAYEQYF.